This passage covers 9 T cell receptor beta chains from one sample sequenced in a study of cytomegalovirus exposure and HLA in healthy donors. The primer mix had 60 Vbeta and 13 Jbeta primers. Sequencing was performed with immunoSEQ multiplex PCR; in TCRdb, only in-frame clones are kept and a portion is missing. Altogether 200,000 to 250,000 clones are present, about 81% being singletons, with the ten largest covering 5% to 6.5%. The sequencing input was PBMCs. These receptors were taken from a woman in her 40s in good health and CMV-seropositive.

As concerns this clone: Other DNA sequences in this specimen translate into the identical CDR3. V and J are TRBV28 and TRBJ1-2, with a weak D call TRBD1 (5 bases). Germline V lookup: CDR1 MDHEN, CDR2 SYDVKM. The V and J ends lost 1 base and 8 bases respectively, with 8 bases between them. CDR3 length: 12 residues. CDR3 in amino acids: CASSLSGSGYTF. The CDR3 DNA reads as TGTGCCAGCAGTTTATCAGGGTCCGGCTACACCTTC.

CDR3 in DNA: TGTGCCAGCCACAACCCAGGACTGTCTTGGGGTGAGCAGTTCTTC. Translating gives CASHNPGLSWGEQFF. The V call is TRBV11-1, the J call TRBJ2-1; tentative D call: TRBD2 (5 bases). The CDR3 is 15 amino acids. Germline V gives CDR1 SGHAT, CDR2 FQDESV (reference sequence). V shed 8 bases and J shed 9 bases, with 23 bases lying between them.

The CDR3 loop reads CASSSWTGGTGYTF. CDR3 DNA sequence: TGTGCCAGCAGCTCCTGGACAGGGGGCACTGGCTACACCTTC. The rearrangement links TRBV7-8 to TRBJ1-2; 11 nucleotides match TRBD1. With V trimmed by 4 bases and J by 7 bases, 5 bases remained unmatched. CDR1 is SGHVS and CDR2 is FQNEAQ in the germline V gene. The CDR3 runs to 14 residues.

The CDR3 here is CASSPGIYSNQPQHF. Written as DNA, the CDR3 is TGCGCCAGCAGCCCCGGGATCTATAGCAATCAGCCCCAGCATTTT. The chain combines TRBV5-1 with TRBJ1-5; D is unresolved. This CDR3 has 15 amino acids. Germline V gives CDR1 SGHRS, CDR2 YFSETQ. The ends were cut back, 4 bases at V and 0 bases at J, with 11 bases in the middle.

V usage is TRBV27 and J usage is TRBJ2-2, with 7 bases that match TRBD2. Germline V gene lookup returns CDR1 MNHEY and CDR2 SMNVEV (reference sequence). The CDR3 has 16 residues. V was clipped by 5 bases and J by 3 bases; unmatched bases: 9. The CDR3 DNA reads as TGTGCCAGCAGTAAATCCCGGGGAGGGGACACCGGGGAGCTGTTTTTT. It is translated as CASSKSRGGDTGELFF.

The chain's CDR3 is CASSLVGGRAFF. DNA of the CDR3: TGTGCCAGCAGCTTGGTGGGGGGTAGGGCTTTCTTT. V and J are TRBV5-6 and TRBJ1-1; D is perhaps TRBD1 (5 bases). Germline CDR1 reads SGHDT; CDR2 reads YYEEEE. The V end was cut by 0 bases, the J end by 11 bases, with 11 bases between. The CDR3 is 12 residues long.

The rearrangement uses TRBV6-5 and TRBJ1-1; no firm D call. The germline gives CDR1 MNHEY, CDR2 SVGAGI. The CDR3 covers 14 residues. Trimming shortened V by 0 bases and J by 2 bases, and 7 bases separated the two germline ends. Here the CDR3 reads CASSYSESNTEAFF. As DNA, the CDR3 is TGTGCCAGCAGTTACTCCGAGTCCAACACTGAAGCTTTCTTT.

J is TRBJ1-6 and V is TRBV19, with 8 bases matching TRBD1. V lost 4 bases and J lost 6; bases outside the gene matches: 5. In germline, CDR1 is LNHDA, CDR2 SQIVND (reference sequence). The CDR3 runs 15 residues. The CDR3 coding sequence is TGTGCCAGTAGTACCCGACAGGGGTCTAATTCACCCCTCCACTTT. Residues: CASSTRQGSNSPLHF.

This sequence joins TRBV7-9 and TRBJ2-7, with 7 bases that match TRBD1. In germline, CDR1 is SEHNR, CDR2 FQNEAQ (reference sequence). The CDR3 consists of 14 residues. Unmatched junction bases numbered 6, after V lost 3 bases and J lost 4 bases. CDR3 sequence (DNA): TGTGCCAGCAGCTTTCGGACAGGCGTTTACGAGCAGTACTTC. As protein: CASSFRTGVYEQYF.